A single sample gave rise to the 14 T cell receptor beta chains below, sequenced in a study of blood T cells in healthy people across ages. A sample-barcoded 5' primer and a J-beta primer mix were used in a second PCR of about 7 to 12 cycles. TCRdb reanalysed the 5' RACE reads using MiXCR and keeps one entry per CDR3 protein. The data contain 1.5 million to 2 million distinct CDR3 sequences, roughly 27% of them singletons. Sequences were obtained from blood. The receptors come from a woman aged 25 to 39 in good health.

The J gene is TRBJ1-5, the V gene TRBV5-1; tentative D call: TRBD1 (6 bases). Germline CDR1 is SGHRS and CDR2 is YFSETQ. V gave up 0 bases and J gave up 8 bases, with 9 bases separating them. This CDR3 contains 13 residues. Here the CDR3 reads CASSLEGVKPQHF. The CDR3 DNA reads TGCGCCAGCAGCTTGGAGGGGGTCAAGCCCCAGCATTTT.

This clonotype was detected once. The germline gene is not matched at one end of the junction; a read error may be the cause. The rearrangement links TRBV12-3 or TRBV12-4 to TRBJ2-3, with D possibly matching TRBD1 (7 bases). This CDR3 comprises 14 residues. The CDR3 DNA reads TGTGTCAGCACCAGGGGGGTTAGCACAGATACGCAGTATTTT. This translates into CVSTRGVSTDTQYF.

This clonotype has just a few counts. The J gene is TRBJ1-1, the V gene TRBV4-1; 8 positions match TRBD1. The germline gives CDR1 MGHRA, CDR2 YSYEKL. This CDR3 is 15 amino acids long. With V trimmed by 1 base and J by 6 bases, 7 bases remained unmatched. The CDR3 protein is CASSQGQGAVAEAFF. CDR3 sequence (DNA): TGCGCCAGCAGCCAAGGGCAGGGGGCGGTCGCTGAAGCTTTCTTT.

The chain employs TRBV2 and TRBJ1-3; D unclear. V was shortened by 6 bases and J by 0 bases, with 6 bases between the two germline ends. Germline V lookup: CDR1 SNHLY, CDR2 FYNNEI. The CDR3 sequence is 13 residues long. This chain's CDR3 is CASRVASGNTIYF. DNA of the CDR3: TGTGCCAGCAGGGTGGCCTCTGGAAACACCATATATTTT.

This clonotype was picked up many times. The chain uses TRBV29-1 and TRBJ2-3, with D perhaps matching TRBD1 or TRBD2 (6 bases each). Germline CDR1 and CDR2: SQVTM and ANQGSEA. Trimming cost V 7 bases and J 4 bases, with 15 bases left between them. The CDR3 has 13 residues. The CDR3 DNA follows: TGCAGCGGCAGTCGGGGGCGTGCAGATACGCAGTATTTT. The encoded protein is CSGSRGRADTQYF.

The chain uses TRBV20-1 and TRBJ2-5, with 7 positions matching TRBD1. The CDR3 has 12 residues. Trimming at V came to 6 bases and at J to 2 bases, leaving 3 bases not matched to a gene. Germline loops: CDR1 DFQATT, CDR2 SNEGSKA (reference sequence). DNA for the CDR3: TGCAGTGCCTGGGACAGACAAGAGACCCAGTACTTC. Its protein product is CSAWDRQETQYF.

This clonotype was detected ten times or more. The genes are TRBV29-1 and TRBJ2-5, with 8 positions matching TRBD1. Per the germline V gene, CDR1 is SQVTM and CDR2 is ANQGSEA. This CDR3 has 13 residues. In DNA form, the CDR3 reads TGCGGAGTCGGGACAGGCGGCGCGGAGACCCAGTACTTC. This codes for CGVGTGGAETQYF.

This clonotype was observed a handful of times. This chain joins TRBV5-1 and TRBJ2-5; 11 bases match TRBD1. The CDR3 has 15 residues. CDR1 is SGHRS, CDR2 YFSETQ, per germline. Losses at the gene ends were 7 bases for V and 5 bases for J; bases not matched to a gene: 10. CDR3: CASGTDRGRWETQYF. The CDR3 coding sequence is TGCGCCAGCGGAACGGACAGGGGGCGTTGGGAGACCCAGTACTTC.

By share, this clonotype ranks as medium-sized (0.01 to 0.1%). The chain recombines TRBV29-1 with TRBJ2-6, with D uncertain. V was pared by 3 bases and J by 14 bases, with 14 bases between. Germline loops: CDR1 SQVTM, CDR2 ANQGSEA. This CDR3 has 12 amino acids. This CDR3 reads CSVEAAPGLLTF. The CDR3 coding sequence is TGCAGCGTTGAGGCAGCCCCTGGGCTCCTGACTTTC.

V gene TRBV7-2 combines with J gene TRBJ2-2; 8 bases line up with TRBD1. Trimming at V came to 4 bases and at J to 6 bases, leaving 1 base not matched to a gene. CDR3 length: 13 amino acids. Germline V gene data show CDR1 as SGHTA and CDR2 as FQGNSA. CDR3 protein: CASSWTGSGELFF. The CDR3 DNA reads TGTGCCAGCAGCTGGACAGGGTCCGGGGAGCTGTTTTTT.

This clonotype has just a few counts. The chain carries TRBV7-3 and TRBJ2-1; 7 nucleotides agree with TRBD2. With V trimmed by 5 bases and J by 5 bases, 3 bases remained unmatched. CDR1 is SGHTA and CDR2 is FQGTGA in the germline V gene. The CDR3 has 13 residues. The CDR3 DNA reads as TGTGCCAGCAGCCAAACTAGCGACAATGAGCAGTTCTTC. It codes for CASSQTSDNEQFF.

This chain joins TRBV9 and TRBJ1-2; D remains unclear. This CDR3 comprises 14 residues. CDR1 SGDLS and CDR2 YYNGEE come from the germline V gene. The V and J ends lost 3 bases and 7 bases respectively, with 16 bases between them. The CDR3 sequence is CASSAGRTSSGYTF. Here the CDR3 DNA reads TGTGCCAGCAGCGCCGGGCGGACCTCTTCTGGCTACACCTTC.

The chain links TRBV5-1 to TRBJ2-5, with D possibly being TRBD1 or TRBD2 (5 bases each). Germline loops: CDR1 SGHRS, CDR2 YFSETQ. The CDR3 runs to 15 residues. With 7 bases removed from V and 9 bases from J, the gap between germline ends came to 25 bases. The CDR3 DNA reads TGCGCCAGCTCACCAACGCCAGAGGGGAGAGGGGCCCAGTACTTC. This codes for CASSPTPEGRGAQYF.

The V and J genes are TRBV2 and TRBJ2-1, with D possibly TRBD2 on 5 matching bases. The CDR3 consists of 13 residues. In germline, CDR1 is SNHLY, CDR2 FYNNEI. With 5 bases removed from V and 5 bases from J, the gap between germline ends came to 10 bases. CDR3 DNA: TGTGCCAGCAGTAAAACTAGGGACAATGAGCAGTTCTTC. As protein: CASSKTRDNEQFF.